This is a list of T cell receptor beta chains from one sample in a study of shared clonotypes between healthy human individuals. Generated by immunoSEQ multiplex PCR, the TCRdb table keeps only in-frame clones and is missing some. The sample shows over 400,000 clones, around 80% of them seen only once. The sequenced sample consisted of PBMCs. The receptors come from a woman aged 40 to 50 in good health. Some clones in this sample may be carry-over from other donors' samples. CDR3s include the opening cysteine and the closing phenylalanine or tryptophan. D genes are given only for firm matches. Where a row states a size, it is once, few, many or the class of an expanded clone; other rows omit it.

>TRBV29-1|.|.|TRBJ1-2
TGCAGCGTGATCAAGGGTGGAGGGGCGGGTGGCTACACCTTC
CSVIKGGGAGGYTF
>TRBV27|once|.|TRBJ2-3
TGTGCCAGCAGTTGGGGGCTCACAGATACGCAGTATTTT
CASSWGLTDTQYF
>TRBV9|few|.|TRBJ1-1
TGTGCCAGCAGCGTAGCTGGGAACACTGAAGCTTTCTTT
CASSVAGNTEAFF
>TRBV29-1|few|TRBD2|TRBJ2-5
TGCAGCGTGGGGGTGGTAGCGGGAGGAGAGACCCAGTACTTC
CSVGVVAGGETQYF
>TRBV15|.|.|TRBJ1-1
TGTGCCACCAGCAGAGGAAGAGGGGCCTTCACTGAAGCTTTCTTT
CATSRGRGAFTEAFF
>TRBV5-1|.|.|TRBJ1-2
TGCGCCAGCAGCCCCGCCGGGGCCTATGGCTACACCTTC
CASSPAGAYGYTF
>TRBV7-3|.|TRBD2|TRBJ2-2
TGTGCCAGCAGCTTAAGGCCCCAAAGCGGGAGGTCCGGGGAGCTGTTTTTT
CASSLRPQSGRSGELFF
>TRBV19|few|.|TRBJ2-2
TGTGCCAGTAGTATATCACAGAACACCGGGGAGCTGTTTTTT
CASSISQNTGELFF
>TRBV6-6|.|.|TRBJ2-1
TGTGCCACCTCCAAGACAGCGGGTCACAATGAGCAGTTCTTC
CATSKTAGHNEQFF
>TRBV28|.|TRBD1|TRBJ2-7
TGTGCCAGCAGTGTCCCGGGACAGCTCTCCTACGAGCAGTACTTC
CASSVPGQLSYEQYF
>TRBV12-1|once|.|TRBJ1-2
TGTGCCAGCAGCCCCCCACGGTGGGGACAATCCGTTTTCTATGGCTACACCTTC
CASSPPRWGQSVFYGYTF
>TRBV30|few|.|TRBJ1-1
TGTGCCTGGAGTCAAGGGTACACTGAAGCTTTCTTT
CAWSQGYTEAFF
>TRBV10-3|.|TRBD1|TRBJ1-2
TGTGCCATCAGGAAGGGACAGGGGGTCTATGGCTACACCTTC
CAIRKGQGVYGYTF
>TRBV5-6|.|.|TRBJ2-7
TGTGCCAGCAGCTTGACTAGCAGAGCATACTACGAGCAGTACTTC
CASSLTSRAYYEQYF
>TRBV27|.|.|TRBJ1-1
TGTGCCAGCAGTTTATCGTTGGGGTTGAACACTGAAGCTTTCTTT
CASSLSLGLNTEAFF
>TRBV7-2|once|TRBD2|TRBJ2-1
TGTGCCAGCAGCCCCCGGACTAGCAGAAATGAGCAGTTCTTC
CASSPRTSRNEQFF
>TRBV10-3|.|TRBD2|TRBJ2-7
TGTGCCATCAGCGTAGGACTAGCAGGCTCCTACGAGCAGTACTTC
CAISVGLAGSYEQYF
>TRBV5-1|.|.|TRBJ2-7
TGCGCCAGCAGCAGAGACGGGTCCCTTTACGAGCAGTACTTC
CASSRDGSLYEQYF
>TRBV7-8|.|TRBD2|TRBJ2-3
TGTGCCAGCACCCTTAGTGAGGGACTAAGCACAGATACGCAGTATTTT
CASTLSEGLSTDTQYF
>TRBV28|.|.|TRBJ2-7
TGTGCCAGCAGTCCCGGGAGAAACACGTACTTC
CASSPGRNTYF
>TRBV27|.|TRBD1|TRBJ1-3
TGTGCCAGCAGGGTCCTCGACAGGGGGGCCGTCGTAACATCACCCTCTGGAAACACCATATATTTT
CASRVLDRGAVVTSPSGNTIYF
>TRBV19|once|TRBD2|TRBJ2-1
TGTGCCAGTAGTCCAAACCCAGCGGGAGCGGGTTACAATGAGCAGTTCTTC
CASSPNPAGAGYNEQFF
>TRBV10-3|many|TRBD2|TRBJ2-1
TGTGCCATCAGTGAGTCGAGACTAGCGGGGGCGGTAGGTGAGCAGTTCTTC
CAISESRLAGAVGEQFF
>TRBV27|.|.|TRBJ2-1
TGTGCCAGCAGTTTAACCAGCTCCCCTTCCTACAATGAGCAGTTCTTC
CASSLTSSPSYNEQFF
>TRBV14|.|.|TRBJ2-7
TGTGCCAGCAGCCTACACGTCGGAAGCTCCTACGAGCAGTACTTC
CASSLHVGSSYEQYF
>TRBV6-6|.|.|TRBJ2-5
TGTGCCAGCAGTTACGCTATTACAGGGAATAGGGAGACCCAGTACTTC
CASSYAITGNRETQYF
>TRBV28|.|.|TRBJ1-4
TGTGCCATTAGTCAGGGGAATGAAAAACCGTTTTTT
CAISQGNEKPFF
>TRBV11-2|.|.|TRBJ1-3
TGTGCCAGCAGCTTAGGACGTTATTTCCGGGGCTCTGGAAACACCATATATTTT
CASSLGRYFRGSGNTIYF
>TRBV6-1|many|TRBD2|TRBJ2-4
TGTGCCAGCACTGAAGGCGGGGGAACCAAAAACATTCAGTACTTC
CASTEGGGTKNIQYF
>TRBV4-1|.|.|TRBJ1-5
TGCGCCAGCAGCCAAGGACCCGGGCCTCAGCCCCAGCATTTT
CASSQGPGPQPQHF
>TRBV14|few|.|TRBJ1-1
TGTGCCAGCAGCCAAGTTGTGAACACTGAAGCTTTCTTT
CASSQVVNTEAFF
>TRBV4-2|.|.|TRBJ1-2
TGTGCCAGCAGCCAAGAGGGGCAGGGATGGGGTGGCTACACCTTC
CASSQEGQGWGGYTF
>TRBV10-2|few|.|TRBJ1-1
TGCGCCAGCAGTACACAGGGAAACACTGAAGCTTTCTTT
CASSTQGNTEAFF
>TRBV4-1|.|.|TRBJ1-1
TGCGCCAGCAGAGGGGGGACTGAAGCTTTCTTT
CASRGGTEAFF
>TRBV2|.|TRBD2|TRBJ2-7
TGTGCCAGCAGTGCCGCACTAGCGCGGGGCTACGAGCAGTACTTC
CASSAALARGYEQYF
>TRBV28|.|TRBD1|TRBJ2-2
TGTGCCAGCAGTTCCCCGACAGGGATCTACACCGGGGAGCTGTTTTTT
CASSSPTGIYTGELFF
>TRBV9|.|.|TRBJ2-3
TGTGCCAGCAGCGTAGGCTACCTAGTAGATACGCAGTATTTT
CASSVGYLVDTQYF
>TRBV5-1|.|.|TRBJ1-4
TGCGCCAGCAGCTTGGCCCAGGGAGGGGTAAATGAAAAACTGTTTTTT
CASSLAQGGVNEKLFF
>TRBV18|many|TRBD1|TRBJ1-4
TGTGCCAGCTCACAGAGCACAGGGGGCGGTGAAAAACTGTTTTTT
CASSQSTGGGEKLFF
>TRBV4-3|.|TRBD2|TRBJ2-1
TGCGCCAGCAGCCAAGATGGACTAGCGGGCTACAATGAGCAGTTCTTC
CASSQDGLAGYNEQFF
>TRBV2|.|.|TRBJ2-7
TGTGCCAGCAGTGTCGGCCGAACAGGGCAGTACTTC
CASSVGRTGQYF
>TRBV7-3|few|.|TRBJ1-3
TGTGCCAGCAGCTTAGGGCCTATAACGAGCGGAAACACCATATATTTT
CASSLGPITSGNTIYF
>TRBV11-1|.|.|TRBJ2-7
TGTGCCAGCAGCCTCGACAGGGAGGGCTACGAGCAGTACTTC
CASSLDREGYEQYF